Sequencing of this T cell receptor (beta chain) was carried out in a study of blood T cells in healthy people across ages. In germline, CDR1 is SGHTA, CDR2 FQGNSA. The length of the CDR3 is 13 residues. This clonotype has more than one count but fewer than ten. One junction end does not reproduce the germline sequence, and a read error may be involved. With a J-beta primer mix and a sample-barcoded 5' primer, a second PCR ran 7 to 11 cycles. TCRdb re-called the 5' RACE reads with MiXCR, one entry per CDR3 protein. The data hold around 500,000 distinct CDR3 sequences, with around 50% observed a single time.

The chain employs TRBV7-2 and TRBJ2-7; D is unclear. This sequence originates from an elderly man in good health. What was sequenced was blood. The CDR3, as DNA: TGTGCCAGCAGCGGACGTCCCTCCCACGAGCAGTACTTC. It codes for CASSGRPSHEQYF.